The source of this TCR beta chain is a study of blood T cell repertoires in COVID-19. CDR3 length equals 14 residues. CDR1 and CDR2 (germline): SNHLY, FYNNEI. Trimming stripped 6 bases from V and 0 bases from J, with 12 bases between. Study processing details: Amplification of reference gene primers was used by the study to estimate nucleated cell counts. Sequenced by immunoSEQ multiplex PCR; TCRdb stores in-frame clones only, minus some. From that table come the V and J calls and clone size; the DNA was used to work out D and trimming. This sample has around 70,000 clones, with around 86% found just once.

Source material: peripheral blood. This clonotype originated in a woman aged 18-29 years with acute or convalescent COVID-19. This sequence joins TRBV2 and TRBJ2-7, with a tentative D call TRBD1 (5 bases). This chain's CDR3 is CASRIRVNSYEQYF. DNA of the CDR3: TGTGCCAGCAGGATCAGGGTCAACTCCTACGAGCAGTACTTC.